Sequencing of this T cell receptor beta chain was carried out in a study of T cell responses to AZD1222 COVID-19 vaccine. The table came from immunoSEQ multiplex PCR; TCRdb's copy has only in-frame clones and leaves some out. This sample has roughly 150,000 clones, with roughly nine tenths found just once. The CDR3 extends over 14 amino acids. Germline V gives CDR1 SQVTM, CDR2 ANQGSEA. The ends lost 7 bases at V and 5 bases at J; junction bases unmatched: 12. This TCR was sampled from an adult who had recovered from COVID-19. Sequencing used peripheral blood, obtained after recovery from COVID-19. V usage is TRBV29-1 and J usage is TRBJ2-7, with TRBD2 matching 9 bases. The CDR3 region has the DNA TGCAGCGCTGGGCTAGCGGGATATCTAAACGAGCAGTACTTC. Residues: CSAGLAGYLNEQYF.